Below, 3 T cell receptor beta chains from the same sample are listed, as sequenced in a study of blood T cell repertoires in COVID-19. This table comes from immunoSEQ multiplex PCR, and its TCRdb copy is limited to in-frame clones, with some not included. The sample has under 200,000 clones; approximately 90% are singletons. The sample was peripheral blood. These TCRs come from a man over 45 who had recovered from COVID-19.

The chain recombines TRBV4-2 with TRBJ2-3, with TRBD2 matching over 9 bases. V was pared by 2 bases and J by 3 bases, with 3 bases of the junction left unmatched. CDR1 and CDR2 from the germline V gene are LGHNA and YNFKEQ. The CDR3 runs to 15 residues. CDR3 nucleotide sequence: TGTGCCAGCAGCCAACCGGGACTAGCAACAGATACGCAGTATTTT. It codes for CASSQPGLATDTQYF.

The rearrangement joins TRBV12-5 to TRBJ2-5; 15 positions agree with TRBD2. The V gene end was trimmed by 7 bases and the J gene end by 4 bases; junction bases not matched to a gene: 7. CDR1 LGHNT and CDR2 FRNRAP come from the germline V gene. The CDR3 has 16 amino acids. This CDR3 reads CASANGLAGGVETQYF. As DNA, the CDR3 is TGTGCTAGTGCCAACGGACTAGCGGGGGGGGTAGAGACCCAGTACTTC.

The chain links TRBV27 to TRBJ1-2, with TRBD1 matching 7 bases. V trimming: 2 bases; J trimming: 4 bases; junction bases outside the gene matches: 4. There are 14 residues in the CDR3. Germline CDR1 reads MNHEY; CDR2 reads SMNVEV (reference sequence). The CDR3: CASSLEQGIYGYTF. CDR3 DNA sequence: TGTGCCAGCAGTTTAGAACAGGGGATCTATGGCTACACCTTC.